This passage covers 2 T cell receptor beta chains from one sample sequenced in a study of control samples from healthy donors and cancer patients. Clones were sequenced by immunoSEQ multiplex PCR, and TCRdb holds only the in-frame ones, with some missing. The table lists 13,000 or so clones, around four fifths of them singletons. Sequenced: formalin-fixed, paraffin-embedded tissue. Source of these receptors: a male donor with melanoma.

The gene calls are TRBV19 and TRBJ2-3, with TRBD2 matching over 8 bases. V lost 5 bases and J lost 2; bases outside the gene matches: 6. This CDR3 is built from 15 residues. Germline CDR1 reads LNHDA; CDR2 reads SQIVND (reference sequence). CDR3 region: CASSLGLVDTDTQYF. CDR3 nucleotides: TGTGCCAGTAGTCTGGGACTAGTAGACACAGATACGCAGTATTTT.

This chain uses TRBV6-2 or TRBV6-3 with TRBJ2-2; D may be TRBD2 (5 bases). The CDR3 sequence is 15 residues long. Trimming left V 0 bases short and J 7 bases short, with 12 bases between. Germline CDR1 MNHEY, CDR2 SVGEGT. The CDR3 bases are TGTGCCAGCAGTTACTCACGAGGCGGGCACGGGGAGCTGTTTTTT. It yields the protein CASSYSRGGHGELFF.